This T cell receptor (beta chain) was captured in a study of blood T cell repertoires in COVID-19. This CDR3 region has 14 residues. V lost 5 bases to trimming and J lost 1 base; unmatched junction nucleotides: 3. Germline-derived CDR1 and CDR2 are SGHTA and FQGTGA. TCRdb's table, derived via immunoSEQ multiplex PCR, lists solely in-frame clones and lacks some. The data hold 140,000 to 150,000 clones, with about four fifths observed a single time. This clonotype was obtained from a woman aged 45-65 years with acute COVID-19. V usage is TRBV7-3 and J usage is TRBJ1-1, with 8 positions matching TRBD1. The sequenced sample consisted of PBMCs or T cells enriched from blood (not recorded which). This CDR3 is CASSRGQGNTEAFF. The CDR3 DNA sequence: TGTGCCAGCAGCCGCGGACAGGGGAACACTGAAGCTTTCTTT.